The T cell receptor (beta chain) described here comes from a study of OX40 agonist ivuxolimab in advanced cancers. Study-wide background: Participants averaged approximately 65 years of age (range about 23 to 80) and were 82.7% male. Findings and limits, study-wide: Researchers did not establish what antigens the expanded peripheral T cells target.

This table comes from immunoSEQ multiplex PCR, and its TCRdb copy is limited to in-frame clones, with some not included. The sample yields about 61,000 clones, less than 85% seen once. Notes on this clone: Antigen specificity is unknown.

Germline CDR1 and CDR2: MNHNS and SASEGT. The CDR3 has 12 residues. V was pared by 6 bases and J by 0 bases, with 5 bases between. This specimen was CD4+ or CD8+ T cells sorted from blood, taken in a trial of the OX40 agonist ivuxolimab. The receptor was isolated from an adult with an advanced solid tumor such as melanoma, head and neck, liver or kidney cancer. The chain recombines TRBV6-1 with TRBJ1-2; D unclear. The CDR3 sequence is CASRRSNYGYTF. DNA of the CDR3: TGTGCCAGCAGGCGGTCTAACTATGGCTACACCTTC.